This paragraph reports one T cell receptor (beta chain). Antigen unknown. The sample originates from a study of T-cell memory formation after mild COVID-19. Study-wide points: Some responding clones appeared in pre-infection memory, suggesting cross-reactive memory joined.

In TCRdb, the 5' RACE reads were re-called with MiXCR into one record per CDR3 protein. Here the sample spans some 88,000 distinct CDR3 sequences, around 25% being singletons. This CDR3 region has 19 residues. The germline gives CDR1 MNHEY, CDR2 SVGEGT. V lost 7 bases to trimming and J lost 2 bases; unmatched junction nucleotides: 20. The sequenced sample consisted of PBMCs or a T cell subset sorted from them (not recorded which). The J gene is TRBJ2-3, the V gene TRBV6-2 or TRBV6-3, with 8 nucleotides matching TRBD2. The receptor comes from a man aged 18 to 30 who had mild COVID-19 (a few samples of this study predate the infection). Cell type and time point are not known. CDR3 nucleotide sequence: TGTGCCAGCACGTGGGAGCGGGGGACCACCCTACACTCCACAGATACGCAGTATTTT. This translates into CASTWERGTTLHSTDTQYF.